These 5 T cell receptor beta chains were all obtained from the same sample, sequenced in a study of OX40 agonist ivuxolimab in advanced cancers. TCRdb keeps only in-frame clones here, not all; method: immunoSEQ multiplex PCR. The sample consists of 40,000 to 45,000 clones, 75% to 90% of them appearing once. The sample in question was CD4+ or CD8+ T cells sorted from blood, obtained in a trial of the OX40 agonist ivuxolimab. Receptors originate from an adult with an advanced solid tumor such as melanoma, head and neck, liver or kidney cancer.

This rearrangement joins TRBV9 to TRBJ2-2, with 10 bases fitting TRBD2. V was clipped by 3 bases and J by 3 bases; unmatched bases: 5. Per the germline V gene, CDR1 is SGDLS and CDR2 is YYNGEE. This CDR3 comprises 16 residues. DNA of the CDR3: TGTGCCAGCAGCGCCCAGGGACTAGCGTACACCGGGGAGCTGTTTTTT. Translating gives CASSAQGLAYTGELFF.

The CDR3 is CASSLARTRDRTDTQYF. The CDR3 nucleotides read TGTGCCAGCAGCTTAGCCAGGACCCGGGATCGCACAGATACGCAGTATTTT. The genes are TRBV13 and TRBJ2-3; a possible D gene is TRBD2 (5 bases). V lost 1 base and J 1 base, leaving 15 bases between the germline ends. The germline V gene has CDR1 PRHDT and CDR2 FYEKMQ (reference sequence). The CDR3 runs to 17 residues.

This clone was detected only a few times. The V call is TRBV10-3, the J call TRBJ1-1; the D gene is possibly TRBD1 (6 bases). CDR1 is ENHRY, CDR2 SYGVKD, per germline. The CDR3 is 13 amino acids. V gave up 11 bases and J gave up 1 base, with 14 bases separating them. The CDR3 sequence: CASQTGPNTEAFF. The DNA of the CDR3 is TGTGCCTCCCAGACAGGACCGAACACTGAAGCTTTCTTT.

This clone was observed once. The chain uses TRBV7-9 and TRBJ2-7; 7 nucleotides match TRBD1. With 5 bases clipped from V and 2 bases from J, the junction kept 6 bases outside the gene matches. In germline, CDR1 is SEHNR, CDR2 FQNEAQ (reference sequence). The CDR3 is 14 residues long. Written as DNA, the CDR3 is TGTGCCAGCAGCCTCCCCCAGGGGGCCTACGAGCAGTACTTC. Translating it yields CASSLPQGAYEQYF.

The gene calls are TRBV19 and TRBJ1-5; no clear D gene. The CDR3 consists of 15 residues. Germline V gene data show CDR1 as LNHDA and CDR2 as SQIVND (reference sequence). V was cut by 7 bases and J by 4 bases, with 17 bases left in between. The CDR3 region has the DNA TGTGCCAGTACCCGAAGTCCCCGAGGGAATCAGCCCCAGCATTTT. Its protein is CASTRSPRGNQPQHF.